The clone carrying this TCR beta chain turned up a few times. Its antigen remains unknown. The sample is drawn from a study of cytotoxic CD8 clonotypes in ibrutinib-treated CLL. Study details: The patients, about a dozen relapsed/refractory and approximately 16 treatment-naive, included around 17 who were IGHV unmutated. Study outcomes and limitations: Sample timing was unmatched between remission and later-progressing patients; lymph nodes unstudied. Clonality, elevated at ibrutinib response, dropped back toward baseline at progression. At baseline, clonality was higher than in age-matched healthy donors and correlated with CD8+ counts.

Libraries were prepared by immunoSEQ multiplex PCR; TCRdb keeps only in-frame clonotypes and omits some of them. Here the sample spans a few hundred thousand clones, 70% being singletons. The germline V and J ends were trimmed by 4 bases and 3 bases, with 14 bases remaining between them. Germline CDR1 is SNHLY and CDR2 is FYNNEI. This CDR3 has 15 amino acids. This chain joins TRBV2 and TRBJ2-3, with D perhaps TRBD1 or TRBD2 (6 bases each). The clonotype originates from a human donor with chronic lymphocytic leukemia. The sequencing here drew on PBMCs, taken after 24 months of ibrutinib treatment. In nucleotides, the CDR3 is TGTGCCAGCAGTGGGGGGGCGGATGGGACAGATACGCAGTATTTT. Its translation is CASSGGADGTDTQYF.